This is a list of T cell receptor beta chains from one sample in a study of shared clonotypes between healthy human individuals. TCRdb's copy holds only in-frame clones and misses some; the assay was immunoSEQ multiplex PCR. The profile shows over 850,000 clones, around three quarters of them singletons. The sample comprised memory CD4+ T cells from PBMCs. These receptors came from a man younger than 35 in good health. Some clones in this sample may be carry-over from other donors' samples. Each CDR3 is given with its conserved first and last residue. A D gene is named only where the DNA matches it firmly. Part of the rows lack a size; the others show once, few, many or a class for expanded clones.

d_gene,abundance,len,v_gene,j_gene,CDR3nt,CDR3aa
TRBD1,.,18,TRBV25-1,TRBJ1-3,TGTGCCAGCAGTGTCGGACAGGGGCCTTGGACCTCTGGAAACACCATATATTTT,CASSVGQGPWTSGNTIYF
.,once,17,TRBV7-9,TRBJ2-6,TGTGCCAGCTTCGCTGGGGGCACGAGCTCTGGGGCCAACGTCCTGACTTTC,CASFAGGTSSGANVLTF
.,.,14,TRBV5-1,TRBJ2-1,TGCGCCAGCAGACCTCGTATCGCCTACAATGAGCAGTTCTTC,CASRPRIAYNEQFF
.,.,13,TRBV6-1,TRBJ1-2,TGTGCCAGCAGCAGGGGTTGGGACTATGGCTACACCTTC,CASSRGWDYGYTF
.,.,12,TRBV19,TRBJ2-3,TGTGCCAGTAGTCATACCACAGATACGCAGTATTTT,CASSHTTDTQYF
TRBD1,.,17,TRBV7-9,TRBJ2-5,TGTGCCAGCAGAAAACCCCCCTGGACAGGGGACCAAGAGACCCAGTACTTC,CASRKPPWTGDQETQYF
.,.,15,TRBV19,TRBJ2-7,TGTGCCAGTAGTCCGCGGACCGTATCAGCGGCCGAGCAGTACTTC,CASSPRTVSAAEQYF
TRBD1,few,14,TRBV30,TRBJ1-1,TGTGCCTGGAGTTCGCCGGGACAGTTCACTGAAGCTTTCTTT,CAWSSPGQFTEAFF
.,.,12,TRBV28,TRBJ1-1,TGTGCCAGCAGTTCTGAAAGACGTGAAGCTTTCTTT,CASSSERREAFF
.,.,13,TRBV2,TRBJ2-5,TGTGCCGGCTCCCCGCGGATTCAAGAGACCCAGTACTTC,CAGSPRIQETQYF
.,.,15,TRBV28,TRBJ2-1,TGTGCCAGCAGTTTAGGGCTCGGGGGGCGTCGTGAGCAGTTCTTC,CASSLGLGGRREQFF
.,.,14,TRBV11-2,TRBJ1-1,TGTGCCAGCAGCTCCTCAGGGACTCGGGCTGAAGCTTTCTTT,CASSSSGTRAEAFF
.,.,13,TRBV2,TRBJ1-5,TGTGCCAGCAGTGTGTCGGGCCCGCGGCCCCAGCATTTT,CASSVSGPRPQHF
.,.,17,TRBV5-1,TRBJ2-5,TGCGCCAGCAGCTTTCGGGGGGCGCAGGGCCTCCAAGAGACCCAGTACTTC,CASSFRGAQGLQETQYF
TRBD2,once,15,TRBV5-1,TRBJ2-1,TGCGCCAGCAGCGGCGGGACTAGCGGGAGAAGTGAGCAGTTCTTC,CASSGGTSGRSEQFF
.,.,16,TRBV11-2,TRBJ2-7,TGTGCCAGCAGCCCGATTTGGGGACGGACAGATTACGAGCAGTACTTC,CASSPIWGRTDYEQYF
TRBD1,once,15,TRBV18,TRBJ2-2,TGTGCCAGCTCACCCCGACAGGGCGACACCGGGGAGCTGTTTTTT,CASSPRQGDTGELFF
.,.,16,TRBV6-6,TRBJ2-2,TGTGCCAGCAGCCGAATACCGGGGATGAACACCGGGGAGCTGTTTTTT,CASSRIPGMNTGELFF
TRBD2,once,15,TRBV5-1,TRBJ2-1,TGCGCCAGCAGGGGGACTAGCGGCTCCTACAATGAGCAGTTCTTC,CASRGTSGSYNEQFF
.,.,16,TRBV7-9,TRBJ2-2,TGTGCCAGCAGCCCCTTCCGGGGCACCAACACCGGGGAGCTGTTTTTT,CASSPFRGTNTGELFF
TRBD1,.,16,TRBV18,TRBJ2-4,TGTGCCAGCTCACCACCCCGGGACAGGGGCATTGGGGTACAGTACTTC,CASSPPRDRGIGVQYF
.,.,15,TRBV29-1,TRBJ2-7,TGCAGCGTTGAAGCCTTGCGGGGGCCGGGGAGCGAGCAGTACTTC,CSVEALRGPGSEQYF
.,.,13,TRBV27,TRBJ2-7,TGTGCCAGCAGTTTGGGGACGGTCTACGAGCAGTACTTC,CASSLGTVYEQYF
.,.,14,TRBV2,TRBJ1-4,TGTGCCAGCAGTGAGGAGGATTTGGCTGAAAAACTGTTTTTT,CASSEEDLAEKLFF
TRBD2,.,19,TRBV5-1,TRBJ2-7,TGCGCCAGCACCACCGAATCTAGCGGGAGATGGCAGCGCGGGCTCGAGCAGTACTTC,CASTTESSGRWQRGLEQYF
.,once,15,TRBV15,TRBJ1-2,TGTGCCACCAGCAGAGATCAAAAACTCACCGCGGGCTACACCTTC,CATSRDQKLTAGYTF
.,.,14,TRBV7-2,TRBJ1-5,TGTGCCAGCAGTCCCTGGTCATCGGATCAGCCCCAGCATTTT,CASSPWSSDQPQHF
.,.,11,TRBV5-5,TRBJ2-1,TGTGCCAGCAGCTTTTTCCAAGAGCAGTTCTTC,CASSFFQEQFF
TRBD1,.,17,TRBV7-3,TRBJ2-2,TGTGCCAGCAGCCTGATGGGACAGGGGACGAACACCGGGGAGCTGTTTTTT,CASSLMGQGTNTGELFF
TRBD2,.,15,TRBV5-1,TRBJ2-7,TGCGCCAGCAGCCGATCGAGCGGGAGCCCCTACGAGCAGTACTTC,CASSRSSGSPYEQYF
TRBD2,many,15,TRBV28,TRBJ2-1,TGTGCCAGCCGGGGACTAGCGGCAAATAGCAATGAGCAGTTCTTC,CASRGLAANSNEQFF
.,.,15,TRBV11-3,TRBJ2-3,TGTGCCAGCAGCCTGGGGGCAGTTAGCACAGATACGCAGTATTTT,CASSLGAVSTDTQYF
.,.,17,TRBV4-1,TRBJ1-2,TGCGCCAGCAGCCAAGGGGGGTCTTACATCGCGGTCTATGGCTACACCTTC,CASSQGGSYIAVYGYTF
.,once,13,TRBV10-3,TRBJ1-3,TGTGCCATCAGGTCAAGCTCTGGAAACACCATATATTTT,CAIRSSSGNTIYF
TRBD1,.,14,TRBV6-4,TRBJ2-2,TGTGCCAGCCCGGGGACAGGGTACACCGGGGAGCTGTTTTTT,CASPGTGYTGELFF
.,few,14,TRBV4-3,TRBJ1-1,TGCGCCAGCAGCCAAGATGGGGCAGGGTCTGAAGCTTTCTTT,CASSQDGAGSEAFF
.,.,15,TRBV7-2,TRBJ1-1,TGTGCCAGCAGCCCCCTGGAGCGTGGGGGCACTGAAGCTTTCTTT,CASSPLERGGTEAFF
.,.,13,TRBV6-5,TRBJ1-4,TGTGCCAGCACCCCCCGGGGGGGCGGCCAACTGTTTTTT,CASTPRGGGQLFF
TRBD2,.,17,TRBV5-1,TRBJ2-3,TGCGCCAGCAGCTTTTGGGGTAGCGGGACTAGCACAGATACGCAGTATTTT,CASSFWGSGTSTDTQYF
.,.,17,TRBV4-1,TRBJ2-4,TGCGCCAGCAGCCAACCTACGAGCTCGCTGGCCAAAAACATTCAGTACTTC,CASSQPTSSLAKNIQYF